The rows below give T cell receptor beta chains drawn from one sample of a study of blood T cell repertoires in COVID-19. Sequenced by immunoSEQ multiplex PCR; TCRdb stores in-frame clones only, minus some. The sample includes about 100,000 clones, approximately 87% seen only once; the top ten take approximately 15%. Sequencing input: peripheral blood. The source of these receptors is a man aged 45 to 65 with acute or convalescent COVID-19. Both conserved end residues are part of each CDR3. A D gene is named only where the DNA matches it firmly. Expanded clones get a size class; other rows say once, few or many, or leave the size out.

V: TRBV5-1
size: NA
J: TRBJ2-7
D: TRBD2
DNA: TGCGCCAGCAGCGCGGGGGTAGCGGGAGACAACGAGCAGTACTTC
CDR3: CASSAGVAGDNEQYF

V: TRBV19
size: NA
J: TRBJ2-7
D: NA
DNA: TGTGCCAGTAGTGTGACAGTTGGGGCCCAATACGAGCAGTACTTC
CDR3: CASSVTVGAQYEQYF

V: TRBV6-2/TRBV6-3
size: NA
J: TRBJ2-7
D: NA
DNA: TGTGCCAGCAGTTTGAGCGGCTACTACGAGCAGTACTTC
CDR3: CASSLSGYYEQYF

V: TRBV5-1
size: NA
J: TRBJ2-5
D: TRBD1
DNA: TGCGCCAGCAGCTTGGAGGGGACAGGGAGGGCTTCTCAGGCGGCCCAGTACTTC
CDR3: CASSLEGTGRASQAAQYF

V: TRBV2
size: once
J: TRBJ2-3
D: NA
DNA: TGTGCCAGCAGCGGGACTCCCCAATTAGATACGCAGTATTTT
CDR3: CASSGTPQLDTQYF

V: TRBV5-1
size: NA
J: TRBJ2-6
D: TRBD2
DNA: TGCGCCAGCAGCTTGGTAACACTAGCGGGAGCTGGGGCCAACGTCCTGACTTTC
CDR3: CASSLVTLAGAGANVLTF

V: TRBV28
size: few
J: TRBJ1-4
D: NA
DNA: TGTGCCAGCAGCCCGACAGCTATTAATGAAAAACTGTTTTTT
CDR3: CASSPTAINEKLFF

V: TRBV2
size: NA
J: TRBJ1-2
D: NA
DNA: TGTGCCAGCAACCGGGACTATGGCTACACCTTC
CDR3: CASNRDYGYTF

V: TRBV30
size: NA
J: TRBJ1-1
D: NA
DNA: TGTGCCTGGACTGCAGGGATCCCTGAAGCTTTCTTT
CDR3: CAWTAGIPEAFF

V: TRBV19
size: NA
J: TRBJ2-7
D: NA
DNA: TGTGCCAGTAGTACCGCAGGGGTAATGGCCTACGAGCAGTACTTC
CDR3: CASSTAGVMAYEQYF

V: TRBV12-3/TRBV12-4
size: few
J: TRBJ1-5
D: TRBD1
DNA: TGTGCCAGCAGGGGGACAGACAATCAGCCCCAGCATTTT
CDR3: CASRGTDNQPQHF

V: TRBV5-1
size: NA
J: TRBJ2-1
D: TRBD2
DNA: TGCGCCAGCAGCCTGGGACTAGCGGACTACAATGAGCAGTTCTTC
CDR3: CASSLGLADYNEQFF

V: TRBV15
size: NA
J: TRBJ2-5
D: NA
DNA: TGTGCCACCAGCAGAGACCAGGGAGGCGAGACCCAGTACTTC
CDR3: CATSRDQGGETQYF

V: TRBV28
size: NA
J: TRBJ1-4
D: NA
DNA: TGTGCCAGCAGTTTAGGGGGACTGATTAATGAAAAACTGTTTTTT
CDR3: CASSLGGLINEKLFF

V: TRBV24-1
size: NA
J: TRBJ2-2
D: NA
DNA: TGTGCCACCAGTGATAGGGGGTGGAACACCGGGGAGCTGTTTTTT
CDR3: CATSDRGWNTGELFF

V: TRBV18
size: NA
J: TRBJ1-5
D: TRBD1
DNA: TGTGCCAGCTCACCGGGACAGAATCAGCCCCAGCATTTT
CDR3: CASSPGQNQPQHF

V: TRBV6-4
size: NA
J: TRBJ1-1
D: NA
DNA: TGTGCCAGCAGCTTATATTTGAACACTGAAGCTTTCTTT
CDR3: CASSLYLNTEAFF

V: TRBV4-1
size: NA
J: TRBJ1-1
D: TRBD1
DNA: TGCGCCAGCAGCCAACAACTCGGGACAGGAAGAATGAACACTGAAGCTTTCTTT
CDR3: CASSQQLGTGRMNTEAFF

V: TRBV6-5
size: once
J: TRBJ2-3
D: TRBD1
DNA: TGTGCCAGCAGTTACGGGGGACAGGGCACAGATACGCAGTATTTT
CDR3: CASSYGGQGTDTQYF

V: TRBV27
size: few
J: TRBJ2-1
D: NA
DNA: TGTGCCAGCAGTTCCGGACTACCACACAATGAGCAGTTCTTC
CDR3: CASSSGLPHNEQFF

V: TRBV28
size: once
J: TRBJ1-2
D: TRBD1
DNA: TGTGCCAGCAGTTCCGTTACCGGGACAGGGGGCGGCCCTCCCTATGGCTACACCTTC
CDR3: CASSSVTGTGGGPPYGYTF

V: TRBV11-2
size: NA
J: TRBJ2-1
D: TRBD2
DNA: TGTGCCAGCAGCTTAGAACGGCTAGCGGGTTTGCAGTTCTTC
CDR3: CASSLERLAGLQFF

V: TRBV29-1
size: NA
J: TRBJ2-7
D: NA
DNA: TGCAGCGTCACAGACTACTACGAGCAGTACTTC
CDR3: CSVTDYYEQYF

V: TRBV2
size: once
J: TRBJ2-1
D: NA
DNA: TGTGCCAGCAGTCCCAACCCGGGAACCTTTAATGAGCAGTTCTTC
CDR3: CASSPNPGTFNEQFF

V: TRBV14
size: NA
J: TRBJ2-1
D: NA
DNA: TGTGCCAGCAGCCAAGAGCTGGGGAGCTCCTACAATGAGCAGTTCTTC
CDR3: CASSQELGSSYNEQFF

V: TRBV30
size: NA
J: TRBJ2-7
D: NA
DNA: TGTGCCTGGGTTAACTCCTACGAGCAGTACTTC
CDR3: CAWVNSYEQYF

V: TRBV7-2
size: NA
J: TRBJ2-7
D: TRBD1
DNA: TGTGCCAGCAGCTTAGCAAGGACAGGGGTCCGCGAGCAGTACTTC
CDR3: CASSLARTGVREQYF

V: TRBV29-1
size: NA
J: TRBJ2-7
D: NA
DNA: TGCAGCGTTGAAACGGCCCAGCCAGGCGAGCAGTACTTC
CDR3: CSVETAQPGEQYF

V: TRBV2
size: NA
J: TRBJ2-1
D: TRBD2
DNA: TGTGCCAGCAGTTCCGGGCTAGCGGCTTACAATGAGCAGTTCTTC
CDR3: CASSSGLAAYNEQFF

V: TRBV4-2
size: NA
J: TRBJ2-2
D: TRBD2
DNA: TGTGCCAGCAGCCAATATCCTAGCGGGCCAACCGGGGAGCTGTTTTTT
CDR3: CASSQYPSGPTGELFF

V: TRBV7-6
size: NA
J: TRBJ2-2
D: NA
DNA: TGTGCCAGCAGCACCTCGGGAAGGGGGTATACCGGGGAGCTGTTTTTT
CDR3: CASSTSGRGYTGELFF

V: TRBV12-5
size: once
J: TRBJ2-7
D: TRBD2
DNA: TGTGCTAGTGGTGCTAGCGGGAGTTACGAGCAGTACTTC
CDR3: CASGASGSYEQYF

V: TRBV21-1
size: NA
J: TRBJ2-7
D: NA
DNA: TGTGCCAGCAGAACTCCGGGACAGGGGATCTACGAGCAGTACTTC
CDR3: CASRTPGQGIYEQYF

V: TRBV3-1/TRBV3-2
size: NA
J: TRBJ2-1
D: TRBD1
DNA: TGTGCCAGCAGCCAGGAACTACAGGGGTCAGGCTCCTACAATGAGCAGTTCTTC
CDR3: CASSQELQGSGSYNEQFF

V: TRBV11-3
size: few
J: TRBJ1-2
D: NA
DNA: TGTGCCAGCAGCTTGACAGCTAACTATGGCTACACCTTC
CDR3: CASSLTANYGYTF

V: TRBV12-3/TRBV12-4
size: NA
J: TRBJ1-5
D: NA
DNA: TGTGCCAGCAGTTTCGGGGGGAATCAGCCCCAGCATTTT
CDR3: CASSFGGNQPQHF

V: TRBV7-6
size: NA
J: TRBJ2-5
D: TRBD1
DNA: TGTGCCAGCAGACCCTCCGGCAGGGGGCAATATTCCGAGACCCAGTACTTC
CDR3: CASRPSGRGQYSETQYF

V: TRBV6-2/TRBV6-3
size: NA
J: TRBJ2-4
D: NA
DNA: TGTGCCAGCAGTTTCGACAGAAACCTAGCCAAAAACATTCAGTACTTC
CDR3: CASSFDRNLAKNIQYF

V: TRBV9
size: NA
J: TRBJ2-1
D: TRBD2
DNA: TGTGCCAGCAGCGTAGGACTAGCATCGAGCTCCTACAATGAGCAGTTCTTC
CDR3: CASSVGLASSSYNEQFF

V: TRBV9
size: NA
J: TRBJ2-1
D: NA
DNA: TGTGCCAGCAGCGCAACTAGAGGACGCTACAATGAGCAGTTCTTC
CDR3: CASSATRGRYNEQFF

V: TRBV11-2
size: NA
J: TRBJ1-1
D: TRBD1
DNA: TGTGCCAGCAGCCCAGGGACAGCTTCCATAGATGAAGCTTTCTTT
CDR3: CASSPGTASIDEAFF

V: TRBV6-4
size: NA
J: TRBJ1-4
D: NA
DNA: TGTGCCAGCAGTGATCCCAGGCAGGCTAATGAAAAACTGTTTTTT
CDR3: CASSDPRQANEKLFF

V: TRBV5-6
size: NA
J: TRBJ2-7
D: NA
DNA: TGTGCCAGCACCGTTCTGACAGCCCCGACGTACGAGCAGTACTTC
CDR3: CASTVLTAPTYEQYF

V: TRBV11-3
size: NA
J: TRBJ2-5
D: TRBD1
DNA: TGTGCCAGCAGCCCGGGGACAGGGGAGGTGGAGACCCAGTACTTC
CDR3: CASSPGTGEVETQYF

V: TRBV5-1
size: NA
J: TRBJ1-3
D: NA
DNA: TGCGCCAGCAGCCTGTCCTTCCAGGGGAGCTCTGGAAACACCATATATTTT
CDR3: CASSLSFQGSSGNTIYF

V: TRBV28
size: NA
J: TRBJ1-1
D: NA
DNA: TGTGCCAGCAGTTTCCCCTCCTCGAACACTGAAGCTTTCTTT
CDR3: CASSFPSSNTEAFF

V: TRBV24-1
size: NA
J: TRBJ2-2
D: TRBD1
DNA: TGTGCCACCAGTGATTTACGCCGACAGGGGGGGACCGGGGAGCTGTTTTTT
CDR3: CATSDLRRQGGTGELFF

V: TRBV11-2
size: NA
J: TRBJ2-5
D: NA
DNA: TGTGCCAGCAGCTTGTTCAGGGTGCAAGAGACCCAGTACTTC
CDR3: CASSLFRVQETQYF

V: TRBV6-5
size: NA
J: TRBJ1-4
D: NA
DNA: TGTGCCAGCAAAGTAGGAGTGGGTGAAAAACTGTTTTTT
CDR3: CASKVGVGEKLFF

V: TRBV24-1
size: NA
J: TRBJ2-5
D: TRBD2
DNA: TGTGCCACCAGTGATTTTGGCAGACTAGCGGACCAAGAGACCCAGTACTTC
CDR3: CATSDFGRLADQETQYF